These T cell receptor beta chains were read from a single sample in a study of early T cells in non-severe SARS-CoV-2 infection. TCRdb called the 5' RACE reads again in MiXCR, with one record for every CDR3 protein. In the table there are fewer than 60,000 distinct CDR3 sequences, about 10% of which are singletons. The sequenced sample was whole blood. Source of these receptors: an adult who was a healthcare worker with PCR-confirmed SARS-CoV-2 infection or an uninfected control (not recorded which). Each CDR3 is given with its conserved first and last residue. Each record gives: D gene, V gene, J gene, clone size, CDR3 DNA, CDR3 protein. D genes are given only for firm matches. Size is stated for part of the rows, as once, few or many counts, or as a class when the clone is expanded.

D: TRBD2
V: TRBV6-1
J: TRBJ2-3
size: -
DNA: TGTGCCAGCAGTGAAACTAGCGGGGGGCCCACAGATACGCAGTATTTT
CDR3: CASSETSGGPTDTQYF

D: TRBD2
V: TRBV11-2
J: TRBJ2-5
size: -
DNA: TGTGCCAGCAGCTCGCCGCCTGGGCGGGGGGCCGAAGAGACCCAGTACTTC
CDR3: CASSSPPGRGAEETQYF

D: -
V: TRBV24-1
J: TRBJ2-7
size: -
DNA: TGTGCCACCAGTGCTGCAGGGTCAGCCTACGAGCAGTACTTC
CDR3: CATSAAGSAYEQYF

D: -
V: TRBV12-3/TRBV12-4
J: TRBJ2-1
size: -
DNA: TGTGCCAGCAGTTTTAAGGGGGAATTGAGCTCCTACAATGAGCAGTTCTTC
CDR3: CASSFKGELSSYNEQFF

D: -
V: TRBV9
J: TRBJ1-2
size: -
DNA: TGTGCCAGCAGCGTAGCCCCGACAGTTAACTATGGCTACACCTTC
CDR3: CASSVAPTVNYGYTF

D: -
V: TRBV28
J: TRBJ1-6
size: many
DNA: TGTGCCAGCAGTTTAGGGACGTGGGCCATTTCTTCACCCCTCCACTTT
CDR3: CASSLGTWAISSPLHF

D: -
V: TRBV29-1
J: TRBJ2-7
size: -
DNA: TGCAGCGTTGAAGATTTAAGGGGTCTGGGGCAGTACTTC
CDR3: CSVEDLRGLGQYF

D: TRBD1
V: TRBV13
J: TRBJ2-1
size: few
DNA: TGTGGCAGCAGCTTAGGGACAGGGGGTGGCAATGAGCAGTTCTTC
CDR3: CGSSLGTGGGNEQFF

D: -
V: TRBV3-1
J: TRBJ1-2
size: many
DNA: TGTGCCAGCAGCCAACTGACCGGGACACGCTATGGCTACACCTTC
CDR3: CASSQLTGTRYGYTF

D: -
V: TRBV20-1
J: TRBJ2-7
size: few
DNA: TGCAGTGCTAGAGGCCTCCCCCGTGGGGGGTCCTACGAGCAGTACTTC
CDR3: CSARGLPRGGSYEQYF

D: -
V: TRBV6-4
J: TRBJ1-1
size: few
DNA: TGTGCCAGCAGCTCTATCCCAAACACTGAAGCTTTCTTT
CDR3: CASSSIPNTEAFF

D: -
V: TRBV3-1
J: TRBJ2-7
size: many
DNA: TGTGCCAGCAGCCCCGCAGTGGGCTACGAGCAGTACTTC
CDR3: CASSPAVGYEQYF

D: TRBD1
V: TRBV19
J: TRBJ1-4
size: -
DNA: TGTGCCAGTAGTATTATTGGGACAGGGAACCTAAGAGAGGATGAAAAACTGTTTTTT
CDR3: CASSIIGTGNLREDEKLFF

D: TRBD1
V: TRBV6-6
J: TRBJ2-7
size: few
DNA: TGTGCCAGCAGTTATAGGACAGGCTCCTACGAGCAGTACTTC
CDR3: CASSYRTGSYEQYF

D: TRBD1
V: TRBV11-3
J: TRBJ2-1
size: many
DNA: TGTGCCAGCAGCTCCCGGACAGGTCACCCCAATGAGCAGTTCTTC
CDR3: CASSSRTGHPNEQFF

D: TRBD1
V: TRBV5-1
J: TRBJ1-3
size: -
DNA: TGCGCCAGCAGCTTGGCGTCAGGGGGAGGAAACACCATATATTTT
CDR3: CASSLASGGGNTIYF

D: -
V: TRBV5-5
J: TRBJ2-1
size: many
DNA: TGTGCCAGCAGCTTGACCGCTAGTGTCTTCGATGAGCAGTTCTTC
CDR3: CASSLTASVFDEQFF

D: -
V: TRBV7-2
J: TRBJ2-3
size: many
DNA: TGTGCCAGCAGCCGGGCCTACACAGATACGCAGTATTTT
CDR3: CASSRAYTDTQYF

D: -
V: TRBV7-2
J: TRBJ1-4
size: -
DNA: TGTGCCAGCAGCCAGGGGACTTTGGAGGAAAAACTGTTTTTT
CDR3: CASSQGTLEEKLFF

D: -
V: TRBV29-1
J: TRBJ1-2
size: -
DNA: TGCAGCGTTGTTGCGGGGCCCGGCTACACCTTC
CDR3: CSVVAGPGYTF

D: -
V: TRBV11-2
J: TRBJ1-2
size: -
DNA: TGTGCCAGCAGCTCGCAGGAAGATGGCTACACCTTC
CDR3: CASSSQEDGYTF

D: -
V: TRBV4-1
J: TRBJ2-1
size: many
DNA: TGCGCCAGCAGCCAAGATGGATATGGTGGGGGACTTTCGTTCTTC
CDR3: CASSQDGYGGGLSFF

D: -
V: TRBV2
J: TRBJ2-7
size: few
DNA: TGTGCCAGCAGTGATGGGCTCCAGGCCTACGAGCAGTACTTC
CDR3: CASSDGLQAYEQYF

D: -
V: TRBV28
J: TRBJ1-2
size: -
DNA: TGTGCCAGCAGTTGGGGGAGGAGTGGCTACACCTTC
CDR3: CASSWGRSGYTF

D: -
V: TRBV5-5
J: TRBJ2-2
size: -
DNA: TGTGCCAGCAGCCCGACCCCAAGACGGGACACCGGGGAGCTGTTTTTT
CDR3: CASSPTPRRDTGELFF

D: -
V: TRBV28
J: TRBJ2-7
size: few
DNA: TGTGCCAGCAGTGTAGCGACACTCTACGAGCAGTACTTC
CDR3: CASSVATLYEQYF

D: TRBD2
V: TRBV4-3
J: TRBJ2-1
size: many
DNA: TGCGCCAGCAGCCAAGGAGTAGCGGGCTACAATGAGCAGTTCTTC
CDR3: CASSQGVAGYNEQFF

D: -
V: TRBV14
J: TRBJ1-5
size: few
DNA: TGTGCCAGCAGCCTCCGGGGCCAGAATCAGCCCCAGCATTTT
CDR3: CASSLRGQNQPQHF

D: -
V: TRBV7-2
J: TRBJ2-7
size: few
DNA: TGTGCCAGCAGCTTCGGGACACGGGGCTACGAGCAGTACTTC
CDR3: CASSFGTRGYEQYF

D: -
V: TRBV20-1
J: TRBJ2-7
size: -
DNA: TGCAGTGCTAGACCGGGGCAGGGCCGCTCCTACGAGCAGTACTTC
CDR3: CSARPGQGRSYEQYF

D: -
V: TRBV29-1
J: TRBJ1-1
size: few
DNA: TGCAGCGTTGAAAAGAGCCGAGGGACTGAAGCTTTCTTT
CDR3: CSVEKSRGTEAFF

D: TRBD2
V: TRBV3-1
J: TRBJ2-1
size: few
DNA: TGTGCCAGCAGCCAAGCGGGGGGAGCGCCCAATGAGCAGTTCTTC
CDR3: CASSQAGGAPNEQFF

D: -
V: TRBV7-9
J: TRBJ1-1
size: -
DNA: TGTGCCAGCAGCTTCCAGCCGAACACTGAAGCTTTCTTT
CDR3: CASSFQPNTEAFF

D: TRBD1
V: TRBV5-5
J: TRBJ2-7
size: -
DNA: TGTGCCAGCAGCTTGGGGCCGAACAGGGGCGAGCAGTACTTC
CDR3: CASSLGPNRGEQYF

D: TRBD2
V: TRBV11-2
J: TRBJ2-7
size: -
DNA: TGTGCCAGCAGCGGACTAGCGGGGGCCCCCCGGGACGAGCAGTACTTC
CDR3: CASSGLAGAPRDEQYF

D: TRBD1
V: TRBV7-9
J: TRBJ1-6
size: -
DNA: TGTGCCAGCAGTTCCGGGACAGGGGATTCACCCCTCCACTTT
CDR3: CASSSGTGDSPLHF

D: -
V: TRBV6-5
J: TRBJ1-3
size: few
DNA: TGTGCCAGCAGTCAGGGACATCTTTCTGGAAACACCATATATTTT
CDR3: CASSQGHLSGNTIYF

D: -
V: TRBV27
J: TRBJ2-3
size: -
DNA: TGTGCCAGCAGTTGGGGCTTGGCAGATACGCAGTATTTT
CDR3: CASSWGLADTQYF

D: -
V: TRBV6-2/TRBV6-3
J: TRBJ1-4
size: few
DNA: TGTGCCAGCAGTTACAGAAACGAAAAACTGTTTTTT
CDR3: CASSYRNEKLFF

D: -
V: TRBV20-1
J: TRBJ2-2
size: once
DNA: TGCAGTGCTACGGACGCAGTTTTCACCGGGGAGCTGTTTTTT
CDR3: CSATDAVFTGELFF

D: -
V: TRBV20-1
J: TRBJ1-1
size: few
DNA: TGCAGTGCCAACGGGGGTACTGAAGCTTTCTTT
CDR3: CSANGGTEAFF

D: -
V: TRBV6-5
J: TRBJ2-3
size: few
DNA: TGTGCCAGCAGTACATACAGGGAGGAAGGCACAGATACGCAGTATTTT
CDR3: CASSTYREEGTDTQYF

D: -
V: TRBV18
J: TRBJ2-5
size: few
DNA: TGTGCCAGCTCACCACGCTACCAAGAGACCCAGTACTTC
CDR3: CASSPRYQETQYF

D: -
V: TRBV9
J: TRBJ2-7
size: many
DNA: TGTGCCAGCAGCGTAGCACCGTCGCCAACCGAGCAGTACTTC
CDR3: CASSVAPSPTEQYF

D: TRBD2
V: TRBV11-1
J: TRBJ2-1
size: many
DNA: TGTGCCAGCAGCGTAGATGGACTAGAAACGGGTGAGCAGTTCTTC
CDR3: CASSVDGLETGEQFF

D: -
V: TRBV5-6
J: TRBJ2-1
size: many
DNA: TGTGCCAGCAGGGCTAGCAGCAGCGAGCAGTTCTTC
CDR3: CASRASSSEQFF

D: TRBD1
V: TRBV7-8
J: TRBJ2-7
size: -
DNA: TGTGCCAGCAGCTCAATCCCCGGGACAGGGGCGCACGAGCAGTACTTC
CDR3: CASSSIPGTGAHEQYF

D: -
V: TRBV6-1
J: TRBJ1-6
size: -
DNA: TGTGCCAGCAGTCCATTCCCGGAACAAGGGTCTAATTCACCCCTCCACTTT
CDR3: CASSPFPEQGSNSPLHF

D: TRBD2
V: TRBV7-9
J: TRBJ2-7
size: many
DNA: TGTGCCAGCAGCTTAGCTAGCGGGGGTAACTACGAGCAGTACTTC
CDR3: CASSLASGGNYEQYF

D: TRBD2
V: TRBV20-1
J: TRBJ2-3
size: few
DNA: TGCAGTGCTAGAGTCGACAGCGGGGGGGGCACAGATACGCAGTATTTT
CDR3: CSARVDSGGGTDTQYF

D: -
V: TRBV10-3
J: TRBJ1-6
size: few
DNA: TGTGCCACCAGCGGCATTTTACGATCACCCCTCCACTTT
CDR3: CATSGILRSPLHF

D: TRBD2
V: TRBV7-3
J: TRBJ2-3
size: -
DNA: TGTGCCAGCAGCTTAACAGGGACTAGCGGCACAGATACGCAGTATTTT
CDR3: CASSLTGTSGTDTQYF